This T cell receptor beta chain is from a study of beta chain features in type 1 diabetes. Points on this clone: Its antigen is not identified.

What was sequenced were expressed TCRB transcripts, since all of the isolated RNA had been reverse transcribed. Measured with immunoSEQ multiplex PCR; TCRdb has only the in-frame clones, and not every one. The repertoire has 240,000 or so clones, around 21% of them found once; the top ten carry around 0.03%. Notes on the study in general: Among patients with Type 1 diabetes, TCRB CDR3s were moderately but significantly shorter in every one of the four CD4+ subsets. Researchers reported that naive, central memory and Treg TCRB repertoires appeared more similar in patients than in healthy donors.

Germline trimming cut 0 bases from V and 11 bases from J; bases unmatched to any gene: 7. The V gene's germline CDR1 is SGHDT and CDR2 YYEEEE. The CDR3 covers 13 residues. Sequencing used naive CD4+ T cells from blood. V is TRBV5-6 and J is TRBJ1-1, with 7 nucleotides matching TRBD1. This sequence was found in a woman aged 40 to 55 with type 1 diabetes. This chain's CDR3 is CASSLDRGVRAFF. CDR3 nucleotide sequence: TGTGCCAGCAGCTTGGACAGGGGTGTGAGGGCTTTCTTT.